This T cell receptor beta chain was captured by sequencing in a study of T-cell memory formation after mild COVID-19 (dated by TCRdb to the early 2020s). At the level of the whole study: Most TCR sequence clusters were specific to one of the two donors. T-cell clones expanding and contracting after mild COVID-19 in two donors were tracked by longitudinal TCRalpha and TCRbeta repertoire sequencing. The cohort comprised two young, previously healthy adult volunteers, one female and one male. General findings and caveats noted by the study authors: The second-wave clones that peaked on day 37 were not confirmed to be SARS-CoV-2 specific. Contracting CD4+ clones were found mainly in CM and EM memory subsets, while CD8+ clones were enriched in EMRA. Some responding clones were found in pre-infection memory, which suggests that pre-existing cross-reactive memory T cells took part in the SARS-CoV-2 response. From day 15 to 85, contracting clones showed balanced CD4/CD8 phenotypes, whereas a second wave of clones that expanded from day 15 to 37 leaned towards CD4+. Only a couple of mild cases were covered in the study, and larger cohorts including severe cases with pre-infection samples were considered necessary.

Sequenced using an Illumina NovaSeq 6000. TCRalpha and TCRbeta cDNA libraries were constructed by 5'RACE with constant-segment primers, with sample barcodes and unique molecular identifiers being introduced. Trizol reagent was used to extract RNA from every sample. Libraries were amplified in two PCR steps, with a second sample barcode and Illumina TruSeq adapters added in the second step. The libraries were sequenced on an Illumina NovaSeq using 2 x 150 bp paired-end reads. On the authors' methods: With migec v1.2.7, reads were demultiplexed and then collapsed into UMI-guided consensus sequences. Using mixcr v2.1.11, UMI consensuses were aligned to TRA and TRB V and J templates and then assembled into clonotypes. Expanded or contracted clonotypes were those called significant by both edgeR and NoisET, with noise models trained on biological replicates. edgeR calls used a false discovery rate-adjusted p below 0.01 and a log2 fold-change threshold of 1. As an exploratory analysis of dynamics, PCA with hierarchical clustering was applied to max-normalized trajectories of the 1000 most abundant clonotypes. Separately sequenced CD4+ and CD8+ repertoires were used to assign a CD4 or CD8 phenotype to each responding clone. The public reads were reprocessed in TCRdb via fastp at Q25 and MiXCR, keeping in-frame beta chains. One record per CDR3 amino acid sequence lists the most common genes and DNA. TCRdb assigned the V and J calls; the authors' analysis was not used. Present in this sample are a few hundred thousand distinct CDR3 sequences, 13% to 15% of which were seen just once. The ten largest clones capture about 21% of the sample.

A word on this clonotype: Its binding antigen is unknown. The record has no base qualities; no much larger clone is one base away.

The germline V and J ends show losses of 6 bases and 6 bases respectively, and no gene match explains 15 bases of the junction. The germline V gene (reference sequence) supplies CDR1 MNHEY and CDR2 SMNVEV. The CDR3 spans 17 residues, from the cysteine through the phenylalanine. The kept DNA is CDR3 alone, 51 bases in frame from the first base. Ficoll-Paque density gradient centrifugation was the method used to isolate PBMCs. This chain joins TRBV27 to TRBJ2-1; a stretch of 9 junction bases matches TRBD1. The clonotype was recovered from a man younger than 35 who had mild COVID-19 (a few samples of this study predate the infection). The sample titles of this study are shuffled in the database, so cell type and time point are left out; the donor was told from shared clones. The specimen sequenced was PBMCs or a T cell subset sorted from them (not recorded which). CDR3 region: CASSLLQQGASFNEQFF. The DNA sequence follows: TGTGCCAGCAGCCTGCTCCAACAGGGGGCCTCGTTCAATGAGCAGTTCTTC.